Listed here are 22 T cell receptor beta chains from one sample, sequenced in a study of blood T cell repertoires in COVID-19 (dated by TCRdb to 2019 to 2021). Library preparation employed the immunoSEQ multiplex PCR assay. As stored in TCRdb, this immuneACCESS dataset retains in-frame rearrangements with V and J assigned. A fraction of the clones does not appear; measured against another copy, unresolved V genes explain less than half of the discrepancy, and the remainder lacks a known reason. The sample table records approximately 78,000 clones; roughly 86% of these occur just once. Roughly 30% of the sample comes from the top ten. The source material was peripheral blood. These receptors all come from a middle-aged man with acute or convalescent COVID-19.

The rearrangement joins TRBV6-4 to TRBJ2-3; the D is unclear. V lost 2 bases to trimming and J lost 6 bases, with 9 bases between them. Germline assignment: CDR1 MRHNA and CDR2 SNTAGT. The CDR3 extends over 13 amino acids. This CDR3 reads CASSDGRRDTQYF. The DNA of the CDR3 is TGTGCCAGCAGTGACGGCCGCAGGGATACGCAGTATTTT.

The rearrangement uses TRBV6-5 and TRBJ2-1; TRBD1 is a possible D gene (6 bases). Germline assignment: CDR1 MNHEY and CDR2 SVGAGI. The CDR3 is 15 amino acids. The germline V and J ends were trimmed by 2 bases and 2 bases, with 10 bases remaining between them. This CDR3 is CASSYPRGPYNEQFF. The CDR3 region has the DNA TGTGCCAGCAGTTACCCCAGGGGCCCCTACAATGAGCAGTTCTTC.

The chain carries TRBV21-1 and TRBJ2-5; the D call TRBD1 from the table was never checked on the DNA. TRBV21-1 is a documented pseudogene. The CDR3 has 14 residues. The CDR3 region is CASSKHPGCETQYF. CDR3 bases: TGTGCCAGCAGCAAACACCCAGGGTGCGAGACCCAGTACTTC.

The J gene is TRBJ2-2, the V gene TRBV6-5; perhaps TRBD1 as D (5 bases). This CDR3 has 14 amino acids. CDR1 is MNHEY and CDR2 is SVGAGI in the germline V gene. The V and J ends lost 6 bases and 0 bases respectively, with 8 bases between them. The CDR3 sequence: CASRDSANTGELFF. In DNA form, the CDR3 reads TGTGCCAGCAGAGACAGCGCGAACACCGGGGAGCTGTTTTTT.

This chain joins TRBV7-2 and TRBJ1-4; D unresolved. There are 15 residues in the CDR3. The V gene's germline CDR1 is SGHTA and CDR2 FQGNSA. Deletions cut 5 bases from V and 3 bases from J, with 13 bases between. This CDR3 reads CASSPSGVSNEKLFF. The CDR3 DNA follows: TGTGCCAGCAGCCCGTCCGGGGTGTCTAATGAAAAACTGTTTTTT.

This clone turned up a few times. For the CDR3, the DNA is TGCAGTGGAGGGCACCTCAAGGGAGCTTTCTTT. As protein: CSGGHLKGAFF. The rearrangement joins TRBV20-1 to TRBJ1-1; no clear D gene. Trimming removed 7 bases from V and 10 bases from J, with 16 bases in between. CDR3 size: 11 residues. Germline CDR1 DFQATT, CDR2 SNEGSKA (reference sequence).

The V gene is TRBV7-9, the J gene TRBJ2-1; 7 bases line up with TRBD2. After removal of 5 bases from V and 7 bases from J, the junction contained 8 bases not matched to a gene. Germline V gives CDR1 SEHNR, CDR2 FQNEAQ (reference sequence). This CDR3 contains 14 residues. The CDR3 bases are TGTGCCAGCAGCCCCCGGGGAGGGGAGAATGAGCAGTTCTTC. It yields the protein CASSPRGGENEQFF.

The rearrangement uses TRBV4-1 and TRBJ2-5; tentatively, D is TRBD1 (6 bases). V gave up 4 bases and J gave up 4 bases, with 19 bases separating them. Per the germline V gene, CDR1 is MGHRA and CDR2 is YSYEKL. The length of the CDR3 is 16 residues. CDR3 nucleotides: TGCGCCAGCAGCCTCCAGGGAACAGGGTTATCAGAGACCCAGTACTTC. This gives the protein CASSLQGTGLSETQYF.

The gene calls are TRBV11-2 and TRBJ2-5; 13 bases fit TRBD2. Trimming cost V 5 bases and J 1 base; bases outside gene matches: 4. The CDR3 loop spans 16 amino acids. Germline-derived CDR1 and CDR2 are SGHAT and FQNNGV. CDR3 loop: CASSPRLAGGQETQYF. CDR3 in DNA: TGTGCCAGCAGCCCGAGACTAGCGGGGGGCCAAGAGACCCAGTACTTC.

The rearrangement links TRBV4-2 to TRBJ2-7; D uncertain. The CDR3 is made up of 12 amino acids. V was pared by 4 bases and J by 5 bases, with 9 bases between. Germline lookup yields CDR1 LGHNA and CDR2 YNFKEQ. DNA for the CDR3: TGTGCCAGCAGCCTTCAGTCCCACGAGCAGTACTTC. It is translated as CASSLQSHEQYF.

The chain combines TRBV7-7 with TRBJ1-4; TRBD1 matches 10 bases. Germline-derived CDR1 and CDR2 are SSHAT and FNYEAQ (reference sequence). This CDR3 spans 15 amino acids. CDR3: CARGTGASGGEKLFF. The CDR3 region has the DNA TGTGCTAGGGGGACAGGGGCGTCCGGGGGTGAAAAACTGTTTTTT.

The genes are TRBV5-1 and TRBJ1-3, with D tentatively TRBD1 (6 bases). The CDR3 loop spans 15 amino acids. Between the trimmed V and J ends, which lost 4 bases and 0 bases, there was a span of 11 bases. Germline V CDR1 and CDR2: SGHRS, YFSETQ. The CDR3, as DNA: TGCGCCAGCAGCACAGGACAGTTCTCTGGAAACACCATATATTTT. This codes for CASSTGQFSGNTIYF.

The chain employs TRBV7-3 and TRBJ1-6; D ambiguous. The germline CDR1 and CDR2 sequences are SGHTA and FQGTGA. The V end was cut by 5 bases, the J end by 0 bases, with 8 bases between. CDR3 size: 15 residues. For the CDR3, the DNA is TGTGCCAGCAGCCGTGGTAGCTCCTATAATTCACCCCTCCACTTT. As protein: CASSRGSSYNSPLHF.

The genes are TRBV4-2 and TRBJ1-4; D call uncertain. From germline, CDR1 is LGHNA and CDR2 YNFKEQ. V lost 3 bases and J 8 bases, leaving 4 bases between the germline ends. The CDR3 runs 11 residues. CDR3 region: CASSQGEKLFF. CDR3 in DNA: TGTGCCAGCAGCCAGGGCGAAAAACTGTTTTTT.

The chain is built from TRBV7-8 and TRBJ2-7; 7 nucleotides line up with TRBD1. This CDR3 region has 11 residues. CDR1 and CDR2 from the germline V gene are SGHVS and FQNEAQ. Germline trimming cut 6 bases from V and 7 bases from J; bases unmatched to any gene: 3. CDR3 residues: CASRQQGEQYF. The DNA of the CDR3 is TGTGCCAGCAGGCAACAGGGGGAGCAGTACTTC. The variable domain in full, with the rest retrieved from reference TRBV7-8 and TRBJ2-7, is GAGVSQSPRYKVAKRGQDVALRCDPISGHVSLFWYQQALGQGPEFLTYFQNEAQLDKSGLPSDRFFAERPEGSVSTLKIQRTQQEDSAVYLCASRQQGEQYFGPGTRLTVT.

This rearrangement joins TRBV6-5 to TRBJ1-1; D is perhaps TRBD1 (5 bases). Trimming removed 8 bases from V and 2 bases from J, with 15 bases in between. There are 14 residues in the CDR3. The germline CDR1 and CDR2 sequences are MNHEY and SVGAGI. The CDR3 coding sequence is TGTGCCAGCCTCCCCGACAGAACCAACACTGAAGCTTTCTTT. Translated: CASLPDRTNTEAFF.

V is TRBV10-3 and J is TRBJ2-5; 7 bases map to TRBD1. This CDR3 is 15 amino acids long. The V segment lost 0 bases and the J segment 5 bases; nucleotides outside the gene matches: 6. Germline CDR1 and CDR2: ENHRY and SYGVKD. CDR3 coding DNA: TGTGCCATCAGTGAGTCGGTGACAGGGTATGAGACCCAGTACTTC. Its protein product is CAISESVTGYETQYF.

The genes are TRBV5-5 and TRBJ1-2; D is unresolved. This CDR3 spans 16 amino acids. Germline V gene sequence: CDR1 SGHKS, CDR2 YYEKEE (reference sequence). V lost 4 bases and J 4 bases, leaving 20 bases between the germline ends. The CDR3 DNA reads TGTGCCAGCAGCCCCAGTGCGGGAGCGCGGGGCTATGGCTACACCTTC. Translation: CASSPSAGARGYGYTF.

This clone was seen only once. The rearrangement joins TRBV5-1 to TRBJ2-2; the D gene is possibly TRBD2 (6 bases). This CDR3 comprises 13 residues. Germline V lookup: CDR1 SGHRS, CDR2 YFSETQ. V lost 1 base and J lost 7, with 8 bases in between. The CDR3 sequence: CASSLRDFGELFF. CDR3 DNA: TGCGCCAGCAGCTTGAGGGACTTCGGGGAGCTGTTTTTT.

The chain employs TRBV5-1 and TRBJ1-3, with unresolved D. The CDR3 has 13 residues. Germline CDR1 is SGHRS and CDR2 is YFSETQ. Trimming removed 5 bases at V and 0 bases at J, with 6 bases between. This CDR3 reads CASREFSGNTIYF. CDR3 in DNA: TGCGCCAGCAGGGAGTTCTCTGGAAACACCATATATTTT.

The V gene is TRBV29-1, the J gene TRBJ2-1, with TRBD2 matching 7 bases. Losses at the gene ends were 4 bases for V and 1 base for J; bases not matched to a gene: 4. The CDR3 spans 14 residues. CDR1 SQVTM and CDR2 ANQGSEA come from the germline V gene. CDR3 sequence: CSVVKRGSYNEQFF. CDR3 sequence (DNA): TGCAGCGTTGTTAAGCGGGGTTCCTACAATGAGCAGTTCTTC.

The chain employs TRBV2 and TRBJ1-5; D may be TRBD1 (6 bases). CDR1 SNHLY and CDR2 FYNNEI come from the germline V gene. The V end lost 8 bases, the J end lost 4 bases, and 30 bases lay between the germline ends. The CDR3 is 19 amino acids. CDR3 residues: CASDIVPGITGRDNQPQHF. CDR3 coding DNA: TGTGCCAGCGACATCGTCCCGGGGATTACAGGGAGAGATAATCAGCCCCAGCATTTT.